The rows below give T cell receptor beta chains drawn from one sample of a study of cytomegalovirus exposure and HLA in healthy donors. Clones were read by immunoSEQ multiplex PCR, and TCRdb kept only the in-frame ones, dropping some. In the table there are 20,000 to 25,000 clones, about 97% of which are singletons. Input material: PBMCs. The receptors come from a man aged 30 to 39 in good health and CMV-seropositive. Both conserved end residues are part of each CDR3. Each record gives: J gene, V gene, clone size, D gene, CDR3 DNA, CDR3 protein. A D gene is named only where the DNA matches it firmly. Clone size appears in some rows only: once, few, many, or a class for an expanded clone.

>TRBJ1-1|TRBV2|NA|NA
TGTGCCAGCACTAGGGCTCGGGAGGGCACTGAAGCTTTCTTT
CASTRAREGTEAFF
>TRBJ2-7|TRBV28|once|TRBD1
TGTGCCAGCAGAGTCGGACAGGGGTGGTACGAGCAGTACTTC
CASRVGQGWYEQYF
>TRBJ2-1|TRBV9|once|TRBD2
TGTGCCAGCAGCGAGAGGGCCGGGACTAGCGGGATAAATGAGCAGTTCTTC
CASSERAGTSGINEQFF
>TRBJ1-5|TRBV29-1|NA|TRBD1
TGCAGCGTCGGGACAGGGGGCAGTCAGCCCCAGCATTTT
CSVGTGGSQPQHF
>TRBJ1-2|TRBV27|NA|TRBD1
TGTGCCAGCAGCCTTACTGGGGACAGGGCATATTATGGCTACACCTTC
CASSLTGDRAYYGYTF
>TRBJ1-5|TRBV4-2|NA|TRBD1
TGTGCCAGCAGCCAAGCTCGGTCCCGGGACAGCCTCCCCCGGGGGAATCAGCCCCAGCATTTT
CASSQARSRDSLPRGNQPQHF
>TRBJ2-7|TRBV11-3|NA|TRBD1
TGTGCCAGCAGCCACAGGGGCTCCTACGAGCAGTACTTC
CASSHRGSYEQYF
>TRBJ2-1|TRBV19|NA|TRBD2
TGTGCCAGTAGGACTGGGACTAGCGGGCGAAATGAGCAGTTCTTC
CASRTGTSGRNEQFF
>TRBJ1-1|TRBV29-1|once|NA
TGCAGCGTTGTGGCGGCGGCAAGTACTGAAGCTTTCTTT
CSVVAAASTEAFF
>TRBJ2-3|TRBV5-1|NA|TRBD2
TGCGCCAGCAGCTCCTCCCCTACGGGAGGGACAGATACGCAGTATTTT
CASSSSPTGGTDTQYF
>TRBJ1-1|TRBV5-1|NA|NA
TGCGCCAGCAGCCCACCGGTAAACACTGAAGCTTTCTTT
CASSPPVNTEAFF
>TRBJ2-7|TRBV4-3|once|NA
TGCGCCAGCAGCCAACTTACGGGTCTAGACGGCGAGCAGTACTTC
CASSQLTGLDGEQYF
>TRBJ2-7|TRBV4-3|NA|NA
TGCGCCAGCAGCAGTACTAGACCTTCCTACGAGCAGTACTTC
CASSSTRPSYEQYF
>TRBJ1-5|TRBV30|NA|NA
TGTGCCTGGAGTCTGGAGGGTGAGCAGCCCCAGCATTTT
CAWSLEGEQPQHF
>TRBJ2-7|TRBV6-5|NA|NA
TGTGCCAGCAGCCTCCAAGAAGGAGAACTCAACGAGCAGTACTTC
CASSLQEGELNEQYF
>TRBJ1-1|TRBV10-1|NA|TRBD1
TGCGCCAGCAGCCGTTTCAAACCGAAGACAGGGGTGGTTTGGATGAACACTGAAGCTTTCTTT
CASSRFKPKTGVVWMNTEAFF
>TRBJ1-1|TRBV28|once|TRBD1
TGTGCCAGCAGTTTCCTGGACAGGTTGAACACTGAAGCTTTCTTT
CASSFLDRLNTEAFF
>TRBJ1-2|TRBV5-1|NA|TRBD1
TGCGCCAGCAGCTGGACAGGAACTAACTATGGCTACACCTTC
CASSWTGTNYGYTF
>TRBJ1-1|TRBV27|NA|TRBD1
TGTGCCAGCAGTTTAAGACAGGGCGTGACTGAAGCTTTCTTT
CASSLRQGVTEAFF
>TRBJ2-3|TRBV4-1|NA|TRBD2
TGCGCCAGCAGTCCTAGCGGAAGCACAGATACGCAGTATTTT
CASSPSGSTDTQYF
>TRBJ1-1|TRBV29-1|NA|TRBD1
TGCAGCGGGGCGACAGGGTCCAACACTGAAGCTTTCTTT
CSGATGSNTEAFF
>TRBJ2-7|TRBV28|NA|NA
TGTGCCAGCAGTTTATCCGGGCAGGGGTCCCTCAACGAGCAGTACTTC
CASSLSGQGSLNEQYF
>TRBJ1-3|TRBV6-1|NA|NA
TGTGCCAGCAGCGCAGGAACCTCTGGAAACACCATATATTTT
CASSAGTSGNTIYF
>TRBJ1-2|TRBV5-1|NA|NA
TGCGCCAGCAGCTCGGGGACATACGGCTACACCTTC
CASSSGTYGYTF
>TRBJ2-1|TRBV28|NA|NA
TGTGCCAGCAGTATACGCGGGGATTACAATGAGCAGTTCTTC
CASSIRGDYNEQFF
>TRBJ2-3|TRBV5-6|NA|NA
TGTGCCAGCAGCTTCGGACTCACCCGGACAGATACGCAGTATTTT
CASSFGLTRTDTQYF
>TRBJ2-7|TRBV7-9|NA|TRBD1
TGTGCCAGCAGCTTTACGAGGGGGCGTGACGAGCAGTACTTC
CASSFTRGRDEQYF
>TRBJ2-7|TRBV28|once|NA
TGTGCCAGCAGTTTGGCAGACTACGAGCAGTACTTC
CASSLADYEQYF
>TRBJ2-7|TRBV5-1|NA|TRBD1
TGCGCCAGCAGCTTGGACCTCGGGACAGGGGGCTACGAGCAGTACTTC
CASSLDLGTGGYEQYF
>TRBJ1-1|TRBV27|NA|TRBD1
TGTGCCAGCAGTTTATGGGTGGTCTGGGACAGGGGCACTGAAGCTTTCTTT
CASSLWVVWDRGTEAFF
>TRBJ2-7|TRBV27|NA|TRBD1
TGTGCCAGCAGAAGGGACAGCTCCTACGAGCAGTACTTC
CASRRDSSYEQYF
>TRBJ1-2|TRBV28|NA|NA
TGTGCCAGCAGCTCGCCCAGGTCTATCTATGGCTACACCTTC
CASSSPRSIYGYTF
>TRBJ1-2|TRBV7-9|NA|NA
TGTGCCAGCAGCTTAGAATCGTTTAGGGGAGGCTACACCTTC
CASSLESFRGGYTF
>TRBJ2-7|TRBV28|NA|NA
TGTGCCAGCACCTTCGGGATTAGCTCCTACGAGCAGTACTTC
CASTFGISSYEQYF
>TRBJ2-2|TRBV11-1|NA|TRBD2
TGTGCCAGCAGCTTAGCGGCCGGACTAGCTGGCGGGGAGCTGTTTTTT
CASSLAAGLAGGELFF
>TRBJ2-1|TRBV2|NA|NA
TGTGCCCTTGGGCTCCTCTACAATGAGCAGTTCTTC
CALGLLYNEQFF
>TRBJ1-5|TRBV28|NA|NA
TGTGCCAGCAGCCTAGGGGGTCAGCCCCAGCATTTT
CASSLGGQPQHF
>TRBJ2-2|TRBV5-1|NA|TRBD2
TGCGCCAGCAGCAAAGGACTAGCGGGTGGGGCCGGGGAGCTGTTTTTT
CASSKGLAGGAGELFF
>TRBJ2-7|TRBV7-2|NA|NA
TGTGCCAGCAGCAACAGAGCCTCCTCCTACGAGCAGTACTTC
CASSNRASSYEQYF
>TRBJ2-4|TRBV5-4|NA|NA
TGTGCCAGCAGCTTCCGAGGGTCATACATTCAGTACTTC
CASSFRGSYIQYF
>TRBJ2-2|TRBV6-5|NA|TRBD2
TGTGCCAGCAGTGCACTAGCGGGAGGGCCCGGGGAGCTGTTTTTT
CASSALAGGPGELFF
>TRBJ2-7|TRBV29-1|NA|TRBD2
TGCAGCGTTGGCGCAGCGGGAGGCTACGAGCAGTACTTC
CSVGAAGGYEQYF
>TRBJ2-7|TRBV27|NA|TRBD2
TGTGCCAGTTCGCTAGCGGGAGGGCTCGCCTACGAGCAGTACTTC
CASSLAGGLAYEQYF
>TRBJ1-5|TRBV6-6|NA|NA
TGTGCCACTCGCCTAACAGGTGGCAATCAGCCCCAGCATTTT
CATRLTGGNQPQHF
>TRBJ2-4|TRBV5-1|NA|NA
TGCGCCAGCAGCTTGTTATCCCTCCCCAAAAACATTCAGTACTTC
CASSLLSLPKNIQYF